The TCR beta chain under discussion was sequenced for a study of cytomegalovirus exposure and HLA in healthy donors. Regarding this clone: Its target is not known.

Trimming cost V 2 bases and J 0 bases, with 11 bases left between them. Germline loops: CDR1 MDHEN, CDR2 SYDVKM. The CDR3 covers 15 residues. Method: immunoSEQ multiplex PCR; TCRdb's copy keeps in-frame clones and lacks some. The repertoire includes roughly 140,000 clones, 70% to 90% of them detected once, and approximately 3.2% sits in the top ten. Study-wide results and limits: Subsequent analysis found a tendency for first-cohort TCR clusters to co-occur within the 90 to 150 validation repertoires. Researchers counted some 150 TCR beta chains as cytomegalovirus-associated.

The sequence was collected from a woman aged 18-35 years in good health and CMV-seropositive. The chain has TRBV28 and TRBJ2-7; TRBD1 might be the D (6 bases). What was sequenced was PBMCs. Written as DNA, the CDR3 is TGTGCCAGCAGTTTACGGGACACCGGCTCCTACGAGCAGTACTTC. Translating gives CASSLRDTGSYEQYF.